This T cell receptor (beta chain) was recovered during a study of CD8 T cells in ankylosing spondylitis. Study results and caveats: Significantly higher representation of disease-linked clones was reported for matched ankylosing spondylitis synovial fluid. Among TCR beta sequences, a motif of eight highly homologous variants appeared characteristic of ankylosing spondylitis blood.

This clonotype has a handful of counts. As yet, its antigen is unknown. The CDR3 has 15 amino acids. Per the germline V gene, CDR1 is KGHDR and CDR2 is SFDVKD. The V end lost 5 bases, the J end lost 1 base, and 13 bases lay between the germline ends. Quantitative molecular-barcoded 5'-RACE generated the TCR beta libraries. Using its own MiXCR run on the 5' RACE reads, TCRdb lists one record per CDR3 protein. The repertoire includes roughly 700,000 distinct CDR3 sequences, around 20% of them detected once, and 19% sits in the top ten. The clonotype comes from a male donor with ankylosing spondylitis. Sequences were obtained from blood, either unsorted or a sorted T cell fraction (not recorded which). The chain couples TRBV24-1 to TRBJ2-5; maybe TRBD2 (7 bases). CDR3 coding DNA: TGTGCCACCAGTGGGGGGGGGGCTTCCCAAGAGACCCAGTACTTC. Its protein product is CATSGGGASQETQYF.